A selection of T cell receptor beta chains follows, all from one sample in a study of Ad26.COV2.S vaccination and SARS-CoV-2 variants. Sequenced by immunoSEQ multiplex PCR; TCRdb stores in-frame clones only, minus some. The sample has about 470,000 clones, about nine tenths seen once. The material sequenced was peripheral blood, taken in a trial of Ad26.COV2.S vaccine versus placebo. Receptors were obtained from a person between 18 and 65 years old who received the Ad26.COV2.S COVID-19 vaccine or a placebo. Each CDR3 is given with its conserved first and last residue. The order of the fields is J gene, clone size, V gene, D gene, CDR3 protein, CDR3 DNA. The D gene is left open where the match is weak. The size entry is marked missing in some rows and otherwise reads once, few, many or a size class.

TRBJ1-6,.,TRBV5-8,TRBD1,CASSLIAAGGNSPLHF,TGTGCCAGCAGCTTGATTGCAGCAGGGGGGAATTCACCCCTCCACTTT
TRBJ2-5,.,TRBV29-1,TRBD2,CSVEVLGLAGGLQETQYF,TGCAGCGTTGAAGTCCTAGGACTAGCGGGAGGCCTCCAAGAGACCCAGTACTTC
TRBJ1-2,.,TRBV13,.,CASSLMLSVANYGYTF,TGTGCCAGCAGCTTAATGTTGTCAGTTGCTAACTATGGCTACACCTTC
TRBJ2-5,.,TRBV9,TRBD2,CASSVVGGYQETQYF,TGTGCCAGCAGCGTAGTGGGGGGGTACCAAGAGACCCAGTACTTC
TRBJ2-1,.,TRBV29-1,.,CSVEGQSYNEQFF,TGCAGCGTTGAAGGACAGTCCTACAATGAGCAGTTCTTC
TRBJ2-1,.,TRBV6-5,TRBD2,CASSMGLAREQFF,TGTGCCAGCAGTATGGGACTAGCGCGTGAGCAGTTCTTC
TRBJ2-7,.,TRBV5-1,.,CASSKDGPVEYF,TGCGCCAGCAGCAAAGACGGGCCAGTGGAGTACTTC
TRBJ2-7,.,TRBV20-1,.,CSARRQVMQYF,TGCAGTGCTAGACGACAGGTGATGCAGTACTTC
TRBJ2-6,.,TRBV5-6,.,CASSPTGANVLTF,TGTGCCAGCAGCCCCACTGGGGCCAACGTCCTGACTTTC
TRBJ2-2,.,TRBV7-9,.,CASSFLSLTGELFF,TGTGCCAGCAGCTTTCTTTCTTTGACCGGGGAGCTGTTTTTT
TRBJ2-7,.,TRBV29-1,.,CSVVTGTYEQYF,TGCAGCGTTGTTACAGGTACCTACGAGCAGTACTTC
TRBJ2-7,.,TRBV6-1,TRBD2,CASSDGLASYEQYF,TGTGCCAGCAGTGACGGACTAGCTAGCTACGAGCAGTACTTC
TRBJ1-2,.,TRBV14,.,CASSQANLRGYYGYTF,TGTGCCAGCAGCCAAGCAAACCTCAGGGGCTACTATGGCTACACCTTC
TRBJ2-7,.,TRBV27,.,CAPWGPSTYEQYF,TGTGCCCCTTGGGGGCCCTCCACCTACGAGCAGTACTTC
TRBJ2-3,.,TRBV6-1,.,CASSEGVVDTQYF,TGTGCCAGCAGTGAAGGGGTAGTAGATACGCAGTATTTT
TRBJ2-2,.,TRBV2,.,CASGWDWGAGELFF,TGTGCCAGCGGGTGGGACTGGGGAGCCGGGGAGCTGTTTTTT
TRBJ2-7,.,TRBV27,.,CASSFNERNYEQYF,TGTGCCAGCAGTTTTAATGAACGTAACTACGAGCAGTACTTC
TRBJ1-1,.,TRBV7-9,.,CASSPGTLFAEAFF,TGTGCCAGCAGCCCCGGGACATTGTTCGCTGAAGCTTTCTTT
TRBJ1-5,.,TRBV28,.,CASSFNRASNQPQHF,TGTGCCAGCAGTTTCAACAGGGCTAGCAATCAGCCCCAGCATTTT
TRBJ2-1,.,TRBV5-6,TRBD2,CASSGLAGAYNEQFF,TGTGCCAGCAGCGGACTAGCGGGAGCCTACAATGAGCAGTTCTTC
TRBJ1-5,.,TRBV21-1,.,CASSGTNGTASHIDQHF,TGTGCCAGCAGCGGGACGAACGGGACCGCGTCTCACATAGACCAGCATTTT
TRBJ2-1,.,TRBV12-3/TRBV12-4,TRBD2,CASSKGLGQFF,TGTGCCAGCAGCAAGGGACTAGGCCAGTTCTTC
TRBJ1-1,.,TRBV19,TRBD1,CATEIQGSNTEAFF,TGTGCCACCGAAATACAGGGGTCGAACACTGAAGCTTTCTTT
TRBJ2-2,.,TRBV27,.,CASSPHFGPGNFNGELFF,TGTGCCAGCAGTCCCCATTTTGGGCCCGGGAACTTCAACGGGGAGCTGTTTTTT
TRBJ1-6,once,TRBV30,.,CAWSVNSNSPLHF,TGTGCCTGGAGTGTAAACAGTAATTCACCCCTCCACTTT
TRBJ2-7,.,TRBV13,TRBD1,CASRQDRGGSYEQYF,TGTGCCAGCAGACAAGACAGGGGGGGCTCCTACGAGCAGTACTTC
TRBJ2-3,once,TRBV14,TRBD2,CASSQLAGGFDTQYF,TGTGCCAGCAGCCAACTGGCGGGAGGTTTTGATACGCAGTATTTT
TRBJ2-1,.,TRBV6-2/TRBV6-3,.,CASSYGIGGPYNEQFF,TGTGCCAGCAGTTACGGTATCGGGGGCCCCTACAATGAGCAGTTCTTC
TRBJ2-7,few,TRBV9,.,CASSVGQRPDEQYF,TGTGCCAGCAGCGTAGGGCAAAGGCCAGACGAGCAGTACTTC